This T cell receptor (beta chain) was obtained from a study of cytomegalovirus exposure and HLA in healthy donors. CDR1 is MNHEY, CDR2 SMNVEV, per germline (reference sequence). V was shortened by 3 bases and J by 11 bases, with 12 bases between the two germline ends. There are 12 residues in the CDR3. Vbeta (60) and Jbeta (13) primers were used in the PCR. Repertoires were generated with immunoSEQ multiplex PCR, while TCRdb's copy carries only in-frame clones and drops some. This sample yields 130,000 or so clones, of which 60% to 85% are seen a single time; roughly 1.9% belongs to the top ten. Sequenced input: PBMCs. The chain links TRBV27 to TRBJ2-3, with a weak D call TRBD1 (5 bases). This clonotype was obtained from a man in his forties in good health and CMV-seronegative. The CDR3 region is CASSLPQGLQYF. Written as DNA, the CDR3 is TGTGCCAGCAGTTTGCCCCAGGGCTTGCAGTATTTT.